This T cell receptor beta chain was captured in a study of early stage breast cancer tumors. For the study at large: Of approximately 16 invasive breast tumors, about a dozen were hormone receptor-positive, HER2-negative.

This CDR3 has 15 amino acids. Germline loops: CDR1 KGHSH, CDR2 LQKENI. Trimming shortened V by 5 bases and J by 10 bases, and 18 bases separated the two germline ends. Whole-study results and caveats: Tumor and normal breast were distinguished via blood comparison in most of the 16 patients.

Each sample had two DNA replicates, approximately 0.49 ug blood or about 1.5 ug tissue. TCRdb keeps only in-frame clones here, not all; method: immunoSEQ multiplex PCR. The sample records tens of thousands of clones, around 70% being singletons. On this clone itself: Its specificity is not known.

This sequence joins TRBV18 and TRBJ1-6; D might be TRBD1 (5 bases). The clonotype was recovered from a person aged 50-59 years with breast cancer. Sequencing was done on a sample of blood. DNA for the CDR3: TGTGCCAGCTCATCGACAGCCTTCCTGAACTCACCCCTCCACTTT. This sequence encodes CASSSTAFLNSPLHF.